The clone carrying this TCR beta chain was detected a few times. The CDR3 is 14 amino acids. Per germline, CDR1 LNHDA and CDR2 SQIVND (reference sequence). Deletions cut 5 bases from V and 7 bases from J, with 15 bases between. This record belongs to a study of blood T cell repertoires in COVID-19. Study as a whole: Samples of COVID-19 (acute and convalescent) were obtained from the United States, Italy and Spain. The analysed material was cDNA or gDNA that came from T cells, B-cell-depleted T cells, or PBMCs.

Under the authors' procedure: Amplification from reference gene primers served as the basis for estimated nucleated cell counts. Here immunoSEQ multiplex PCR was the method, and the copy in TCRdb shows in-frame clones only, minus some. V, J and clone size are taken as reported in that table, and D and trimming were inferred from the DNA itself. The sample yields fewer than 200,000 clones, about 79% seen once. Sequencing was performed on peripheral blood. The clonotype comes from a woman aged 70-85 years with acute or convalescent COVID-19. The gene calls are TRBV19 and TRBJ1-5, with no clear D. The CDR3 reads CASSGRATGQPQHF. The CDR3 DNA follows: TGTGCCAGTAGTGGCCGGGCTACGGGACAGCCCCAGCATTTT.